This TCR beta chain originates from a study of T cell clonotyping in hematopoietic cell transplantation (dated by TCRdb to the early 2020s). Turning to the overall study: The study collected 120 to 150 blood samples from 35 to 40 consecutive transplant recipients and their related donors. Recruitment of patients was conducted between 2015 and January 2017, and follow-up was continued until late 2020 or death. The investigation overall reported the following: A decrease in recipient TCR diversity was observed after transplant, and a progressive increase in pathologically expanded clonotypes was seen from day 30 to day 180. Overlap with donor repertoires was found for only a small fraction of recipient repertoires, with over 95% found to appear de novo at the given depth. The sample size was limited, and because cells were not sorted, the contributions of CD4 and CD8 repertoires could not be separated. Broader posttransplant TCR repertoire diversity was predicted by donor and pretransplant recipient Inverse Simpson Index values.

The V end gives up 5 bases and the J end 0 bases, leaving 3 bases in the junction not matched to a gene. From the cysteine up to the phenylalanine, the CDR3 has a length of 15 residues. The retained sequence is limited to the CDR3, 45 bases, with the frame set at the first base. The germline V gene specifies SNHLY as CDR1 and FYNNEI as CDR2. The immunoSEQ assay, a bias-controlled multiplex PCR with V- and J-specific primers, was used to amplify TCR beta CDR3 regions from genomic DNA. A second PCR step added a proprietary barcode and Illumina adapter sequences to the CDR3 amplicons. An Illumina MiSeq instrument was used to sequence the CDR3 libraries. The source study handled its data this way. Export and quality control were done with immunoSEQ Analyzer 3.0, while downstream analyses used R Bioconductor and Immunarch. Only productive rearrangements in the normalized downsampled data set went into calculating the repertoire metrics. In the normalized cohort, clonotypes with more than 5 templates were defined as pathologically expanded. The Inverse Simpson Index served as the measure of repertoire diversity. To capture all clonotypes, the CMV-specificity analyses were run on the non-normalized data set. TCRdb obtained this table from immuneACCESS and retained in-frame rearrangements with V and J assigned. These tables miss some clones; where compared with another copy, unresolved V genes account for less than half of the shortfall, and the remainder is unexplained. That table supplies the V and J calls and clone size; D and trimming were determined from the DNA. The sample has 10,000 to 15,000 clones on record, just under 85% of them singletons. The ten top clones hold under 6.5% of the sample.

The time point label corresponds to: 100 days after allo-HCT. Blood samples were obtained from recipients approximately 28 days before transplant and at days 30, 100 and 180 after transplant. Nuclei Lysis Solution was used to extract genomic DNA from fresh or cryopreserved unfractionated peripheral blood mononuclear cells. Worth noting for this clone: Its antigen is still unknown. Base qualities are not at hand, and no much larger clone is one base apart.

The source material was PBMCs, sampled 100 days after allogeneic stem cell transplant. This chain is built from TRBV2 and TRBJ2-1, with 8 middle bases fitting TRBD2. This receptor was identified in a female patient aged 40-50 years who had an allogeneic stem cell transplant from a related donor, so T cells may come from the graft donor. Some clones in this sample may be carry-over from other donors' samples. CDR3 protein: CASSMSGSSYNEQFF. The nucleotide sequence is given as TGTGCCAGCAGTATGAGCGGGAGCTCCTACAATGAGCAGTTCTTC.